The entry that follows covers one T cell receptor beta chain sequence. PCR used 60 Vbeta primers and 13 Jbeta primers. Here immunoSEQ multiplex PCR was the method, and the copy in TCRdb shows in-frame clones only, minus some. The sample has over 100,000 clones, less than 80% seen once; the top ten hold 2.2%. The data originate from a study of cytomegalovirus exposure and HLA in healthy donors. With 4 bases removed from V and 5 bases from J, the gap between germline ends came to 12 bases. This CDR3 comprises 13 residues. Looked up from germline, CDR1 is ENHRY and CDR2 is SYGVKD. This receptor was identified in a woman in her thirties in good health and CMV-seronegative. The sample consisted of PBMCs. The chain couples TRBV10-3 to TRBJ2-7; TRBD1 is a possible D gene (6 bases). The CDR3 region has the DNA TGTGCCATCAGTGGCACAGGGTATGACGAGCAGTACTTC. Translated, it gives CAISGTGYDEQYF.